One T cell receptor (beta chain) is described in this entry. What it recognizes is unknown. This sample stems from a study of regulatory T cells in long-lasting Graves disease. Library construction for TCR beta used iRepertoire HTBI primers and Arm-PCR of CDR3 regions. MiXCR was run by TCRdb on the multiplex PCR reads, yielding one entry per CDR3 protein. Altogether hundreds of thousands of distinct CDR3 sequences are present, roughly 14% being singletons, with the ten largest covering roughly 10%. The time point is: newly diagnosed GD, antithyroid drugs for less than 3 months. The TCR library was prepared using RNA isolated from PBMCs. All patients originated from an endocrinology department located in Xi'an, China. Findings and caveats of the study: Persistent patients had more shared public clonotypes (under 3,000) than new patients (roughly 970).

The V and J ends lost 7 bases and 9 bases, in that order; junction bases with no gene match: 14. This CDR3 contains 14 residues. Looked up from germline, CDR1 is MGHDK and CDR2 is SYGVNS. The same data also went into a second study, on T cells in Graves' hyperthyroidism and ophthalmopathy. That source adds: In the first-round RT-PCR of the TCR CDR3, the HTBI primer set was used. Median prediction lead before ophthalmopathy onset was about 6.3 months with the model.

Sample: peripheral blood mononuclear cells (PBMCs), taken at new diagnosis, from a patient treated with antithyroid drugs. The chain couples TRBV25-1 to TRBJ1-2; 7 bases are shared with TRBD1. The clonotype originates from a man aged 30 to 45 with Graves disease. The CDR3 DNA reads TGTGCCAGCACTCAGGGGGGTGAAATCTGGAGCTACACCTTC. Encoded protein: CASTQGGEIWSYTF.